This T cell receptor (beta chain) was obtained from a study of shared clonotypes between healthy human individuals. In the study overall: Researchers assigned three CD4 naive, three CD4 memory, two CD8 naive and one CD8 memory plate to each donor. Notes on the study in general: There were few donors, and this limited the genetic and exposure-history diversity represented.

The V and J ends lost 5 bases and 14 bases, in that order; junction bases with no gene match: 8. The CDR3 is 12 amino acids. Germline V CDR1 and CDR2: SGHVS, FQNEAQ. This clone showed up just once. Its antigen is not known. Deep level was the assay's run setting. The assay was immunoSEQ multiplex PCR, and TCRdb's table has in-frame clones only and misses some. The repertoire holds around 1.1 million clones, with around 77% as singletons. The chain recombines TRBV7-8 with TRBJ1-4; TRBD1 agrees at 7 bases. This TCR was sampled from a man between 18 and 35 years old in good health. Some clones in this sample may be carry-over from other donors' samples. Sequenced input: memory CD4+ T cells from PBMCs. Stated subset: CD45RA-negative fraction. CDR3 DNA: TGTGCCAGCAGCCCGGACAGGAGAAAGCTGTTTTTT. This codes for CASSPDRRKLFF.